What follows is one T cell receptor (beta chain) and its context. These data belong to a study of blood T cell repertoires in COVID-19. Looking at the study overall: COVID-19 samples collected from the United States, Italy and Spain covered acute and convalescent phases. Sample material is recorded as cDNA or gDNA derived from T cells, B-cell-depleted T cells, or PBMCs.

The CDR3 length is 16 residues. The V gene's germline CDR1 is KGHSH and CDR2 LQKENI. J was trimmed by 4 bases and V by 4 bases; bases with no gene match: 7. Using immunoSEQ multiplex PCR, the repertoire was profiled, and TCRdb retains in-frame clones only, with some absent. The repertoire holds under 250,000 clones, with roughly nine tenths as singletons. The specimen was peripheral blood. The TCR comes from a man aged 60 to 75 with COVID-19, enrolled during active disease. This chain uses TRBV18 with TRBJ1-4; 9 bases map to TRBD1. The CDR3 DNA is TGTGCCAGCTCACGCGCACAGGGGGCTGTTAATGAAAAACTGTTTTTT. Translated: CASSRAQGAVNEKLFF. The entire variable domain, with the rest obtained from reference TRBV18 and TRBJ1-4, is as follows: NAGVMQNPRHLVRRRGQEARLRCSPMKGHSHVYWYRQLPEEGLKFMVYLQKENIIDESGMPKERFSAEFPKEGPSILRIQQVVRGDSAAYFCASSRAQGAVNEKLFFGSGTQLSVL.